This entry lists 5 T cell receptor beta chains sequenced from one sample in a study of blood T cell repertoires in COVID-19. Only in-frame clones appear in the TCRdb table, and some are missing; sequencing was by immunoSEQ multiplex PCR. The table lists about 210,000 clones, approximately 82% of them singletons, with 2% to 2.5% in the top ten. Input material: peripheral blood. The receptors were sampled from a man aged 40-50 years who had recovered from COVID-19.

The rearrangement uses TRBV4-3 and TRBJ1-3, with D possibly matching TRBD1 (5 bases). In germline, CDR1 is LGHNA, CDR2 YSLEER. Trimming took off 0 bases at V and 7 bases at J, with 13 bases between the two ends. The CDR3 has 15 residues. The CDR3 region is CASSQDSGGSNTIYF. In DNA form, the CDR3 reads TGCGCCAGCAGCCAAGATAGCGGGGGTAGTAACACCATATATTTT.

The V gene is TRBV6-2 or TRBV6-3, the J gene TRBJ1-5; D is unresolved. The germline CDR1 and CDR2 sequences are MNHEY and SVGEGT. V shed 2 bases and J shed 1 base, with 6 bases lying between them. This CDR3 comprises 14 residues. The CDR3 DNA follows: TGTGCCAGCAGTTACGGAGGGAGCAATCAGCCCCAGCATTTT. Its protein product is CASSYGGSNQPQHF.

This rearrangement joins TRBV30 to TRBJ2-7; maybe TRBD2 (7 bases). Germline V gene data show CDR1 as GTSNPN and CDR2 as SVGIG (reference sequence). Trimming took 3 bases from V and 0 from J, leaving 12 bases between them. The CDR3 is 14 amino acids. The CDR3 DNA reads as TGTGCCTGGAGCTGGGGGGGCAGCTCCTACGAGCAGTACTTC. Amino acid sequence: CAWSWGGSSYEQYF.

Only one count was recorded for this clone. The chain links TRBV2 to TRBJ2-5; tentatively, D is TRBD2 (5 bases). Germline CDR1 is SNHLY and CDR2 is FYNNEI. This CDR3 has 14 residues. V was trimmed by 4 bases and J by 6 bases, leaving 15 bases between them. CDR3 DNA sequence: TGTGCCAGCAGTGGCGAGGGAGAAGTGAAGACCCAGTACTTC. Its translation: CASSGEGEVKTQYF.

The chain joins TRBV4-3 to TRBJ1-6; maybe TRBD1 (5 bases). The V and J ends lost 6 bases and 7 bases respectively, with 13 bases between them. CDR1 is LGHNA, CDR2 YSLEER, per germline. The CDR3 totals 14 residues. Here the CDR3 reads CASSLDSVNSPLHF. In DNA, the CDR3 is TGCGCCAGCAGTCTAGACAGTGTAAATTCACCCCTCCACTTT.